What follows are 26 T cell receptor beta chains derived from one specimen sequenced in a study of shared clonotypes between healthy human individuals. The assay was immunoSEQ multiplex PCR, and TCRdb's table has in-frame clones only and misses some. Of around 2,100,000 clones detected, less than 95% appear once; the ten largest clones hold around 1%. As defined, naive CD8 cells were CD45RO-negative and positively selected for CCR7, with terminally differentiated effector memory CD45RA+ cells excluded. Sequenced: naive CD8+ T cells sorted from blood. These TCRs come from a man aged 18 to 29 in good health.

This clone occurred once. The identical CDR3 is also encoded by other nucleotide sequences in the sample. The chain is built from TRBV9 and TRBJ2-2; D call uncertain. V dropped 0 bases and J dropped 8 bases, with 5 bases sitting between them. CDR1 SGDLS and CDR2 YYNGEE come from the germline V gene. The CDR3 is 12 amino acids. This CDR3 is CASSVDLGELFF. CDR3 in DNA: TGTGCCAGCAGCGTAGATTTGGGGGAGCTGTTTTTT. Drawing the rest from reference TRBV9 and TRBJ2-2, the complete variable domain is DSGVTQTPKHLITATGQRVTLRCSPRSGDLSVYWYQQSLDQGLQFLIQYYNGEERAKGNILERFSAQQFPDLHSELNLSSLELGDSALYFCASSVDLGELFFGEGSRLTVL.

This CDR3 reads CASSFLASIETQYF. In DNA, the CDR3 is TGTGCCAGCAGCTTCCTAGCTTCGATCGAGACCCAGTACTTC. The V and J genes are TRBV7-8 and TRBJ2-5, with D perhaps TRBD2 (5 bases). CDR1 SGHVS and CDR2 FQNEAQ come from the germline V gene. Trimming shortened V by 3 bases and J by 5 bases, and 13 bases separated the two germline ends. The CDR3 has 14 residues. Full variable domain (remainder filled in from reference TRBV7-8 and TRBJ2-5): GAGVSQSPRYKVAKRGQDVALRCDPISGHVSLFWYQQALGQGPEFLTYFQNEAQLDKSGLPSDRFFAERPEGSVSTLKIQRTQQEDSAVYLCASSFLASIETQYFGPGTRLLVL.

CDR3 sequence: CASSQSSSGLYGYTF. The CDR3 DNA follows: TGTGCCAGCAGCCAAAGTTCCAGCGGGCTCTATGGCTACACCTTC. The chain links TRBV4-2 to TRBJ1-2; D is uncertain. CDR3 size: 15 residues. The V end was cut by 2 bases, the J end by 4 bases, with 14 bases between. In germline, CDR1 is LGHNA, CDR2 YNFKEQ.

This chain links TRBV5-6 with TRBJ1-1, with D unresolved. CDR3 size: 14 residues. V lost 3 bases and J lost 2, with 11 bases in between. Germline-derived CDR1 and CDR2 are SGHDT and YYEEEE. DNA of the CDR3: TGTGCCAGCAGCTCTCTTGGCGGTAACACTGAAGCTTTCTTT. As protein: CASSSLGGNTEAFF.

The rearrangement links TRBV5-4 to TRBJ2-3; no reliable D call. The CDR3 covers 15 residues. Looked up from germline, CDR1 is SGHNT and CDR2 is YYREEE (reference sequence). The germline V and J ends were trimmed by 0 bases and 1 base, with 9 bases remaining between them. The CDR3 region has the DNA TGTGCCAGCAGCTTGGGAGTGGCGGGCACAGATACGCAGTATTTT. Translated, it gives CASSLGVAGTDTQYF.

This chain joins TRBV19 and TRBJ1-2; 7 nucleotides match TRBD1. CDR1 and CDR2 (germline): LNHDA, SQIVND (reference sequence). The CDR3 length is 14 residues. V lost 5 bases and J lost 3; bases outside the gene matches: 6. In DNA form, the CDR3 reads TGTGCCAGTAGTTCGACAGGGTTGCACTATGGCTACACCTTC. Its protein is CASSSTGLHYGYTF.

V gene TRBV7-9 combines with J gene TRBJ2-1; D is uncertain. This CDR3 contains 14 residues. Germline CDR1 reads SEHNR; CDR2 reads FQNEAQ (reference sequence). Trimming left V 4 bases short and J 6 bases short, with 13 bases between. As DNA, the CDR3 is TGTGCCAGCAGCTCTGACCGGGTGGGCAATGAGCAGTTCTTC. This codes for CASSSDRVGNEQFF. Variable domain in full (rest from reference TRBV7-9 and TRBJ2-1): DTGVSQNPRHKITKRGQNVTFRCDPISEHNRLYWYRQTLGQGPEFLTYFQNEAQLEKSRLLSDRFSAERPKGSFSTLEIQRTEQGDSAMYLCASSSDRVGNEQFFGPGTRLTVL.

In its sample, this clone was seen once. This chain uses TRBV6-6 with TRBJ2-1; 7 positions agree with TRBD2. The CDR3 is 16 amino acids. Germline V gene lookup returns CDR1 MNHNY and CDR2 SVGAGI (reference sequence). V trimming: 2 bases; J trimming: 4 bases; junction bases outside the gene matches: 8. The chain's CDR3 is CASSYRGVREYNEQFF. As DNA, the CDR3 is TGTGCCAGCAGTTACCGGGGGGTCAGGGAATACAATGAGCAGTTCTTC.

The chain has TRBV7-9 and TRBJ2-1; the D gene is possibly TRBD1 (6 bases). Trimming shortened V by 5 bases and J by 2 bases, and 13 bases separated the two germline ends. Germline V CDR1 and CDR2: SEHNR, FQNEAQ (reference sequence). CDR3 length: 15 residues. The CDR3 bases are TGTGCCAGCAGCCACCCGGACAGAACCTACAATGAGCAGTTCTTC. Encoded protein: CASSHPDRTYNEQFF.

The J gene is TRBJ1-1, the V gene TRBV5-6, with D possibly TRBD1 on 6 matching bases. The length of the CDR3 is 14 residues. V gave up 0 bases and J gave up 5 bases, with 11 bases separating them. Germline CDR1 reads SGHDT; CDR2 reads YYEEEE. CDR3 residues: CASSLDGGPTEAFF. The CDR3 DNA is TGTGCCAGCAGCTTGGATGGGGGGCCGACTGAAGCTTTCTTT.

Worth noting for this clone: Other DNA sequences in this sample translate to the same CDR3. The chain recombines TRBV7-9 with TRBJ2-7; D ambiguous. Germline lookup yields CDR1 SEHNR and CDR2 FQNEAQ (reference sequence). The V and J ends lost 1 base and 0 bases respectively, with 7 bases between them. This CDR3 contains 14 residues. Written as DNA, the CDR3 is TGTGCCAGCAGCTTAGGGGCTAGCTCCTACGAGCAGTACTTC. Amino acid sequence: CASSLGASSYEQYF.

CDR3 region: CASSTGGQLILGNTIYF. The CDR3 bases are TGTGCCAGCAGCACGGGGGGACAGCTTATCTTAGGGAACACCATATATTTT. This sequence joins TRBV7-9 and TRBJ1-3; TRBD1 matches at 7 bases. This CDR3 region has 17 residues. Germline-derived CDR1 and CDR2 are SEHNR and FQNEAQ (reference sequence). With 5 bases clipped from V and 7 bases from J, the junction kept 17 bases outside the gene matches.

The chain recombines TRBV4-1 with TRBJ2-3, with TRBD1 as a possible D gene (5 bases). Germline V gene lookup returns CDR1 MGHRA and CDR2 YSYEKL. V lost 0 bases to trimming and J lost 3 bases, with 13 bases between them. This CDR3 spans 16 amino acids. The CDR3 sequence: CASSQEVQGRTDTQYF. CDR3 sequence (DNA): TGCGCCAGCAGCCAAGAGGTTCAGGGCCGGACAGATACGCAGTATTTT.

Concerning this clone: Other DNA sequences in this sample translate to the same CDR3. The CDR3 nucleotides read TGTGCCAGCAGTTTTAGCGGGGGCCCTTACAATGAGCAGTTCTTC. Translating gives CASSFSGGPYNEQFF. V usage is TRBV27 and J usage is TRBJ2-1, with 9 bases identical to TRBD2. The CDR3 contains 15 residues. The germline CDR1 and CDR2 sequences are MNHEY and SMNVEV (reference sequence). V gave up 3 bases and J gave up 4 bases; unmatched junction bases: 4.

The chain has TRBV9 and TRBJ1-3; D remains unclear. CDR1 is SGDLS and CDR2 is YYNGEE in the germline V gene. The CDR3 loop spans 15 amino acids. V lost 0 bases to trimming and J lost 2 bases, with 9 bases between them. CDR3 region: CASSVGSPTGNTIYF. The DNA for the CDR3 is TGTGCCAGCAGCGTAGGGTCCCCGACTGGAAACACCATATATTTT. The full variable domain, with the rest looked up from reference TRBV9 and TRBJ1-3, is DSGVTQTPKHLITATGQRVTLRCSPRSGDLSVYWYQQSLDQGLQFLIQYYNGEERAKGNILERFSAQQFPDLHSELNLSSLELGDSALYFCASSVGSPTGNTIYFGEGSWLTVV.

This clone is a singleton in its sample. This chain connects TRBV4-3 to TRBJ2-3; D call uncertain. The germline gives CDR1 LGHNA, CDR2 YSLEER. Trimming removed 0 bases at V and 12 bases at J, with 13 bases between. The CDR3 is made up of 13 amino acids. CDR3 DNA: TGCGCCAGCAGCCAAGATCCCCGGTCCAAACAGTATTTT. This gives the protein CASSQDPRSKQYF.

As regards this clone: Other DNA sequences in the same sample also yield this CDR3. This chain joins TRBV4-3 and TRBJ2-3; D unresolved. V was pared by 1 base and J by 0 bases, with 5 bases between. CDR3 length: 14 amino acids. CDR1 is LGHNA and CDR2 is YSLEER in the germline V gene. CDR3 residues: CASSQVGSTDTQYF. DNA for the CDR3: TGCGCCAGCAGCCAAGTCGGGAGCACAGATACGCAGTATTTT.

V and J are TRBV27 and TRBJ2-7; D may be TRBD1 or TRBD2 (5 bases each). Trimming took off 8 bases at V and 0 bases at J, with 11 bases between the two ends. Per germline, CDR1 MNHEY and CDR2 SMNVEV (reference sequence). This CDR3 region has 13 residues. The CDR3 sequence: CASRWGSSYEQYF. The CDR3 DNA sequence: TGTGCCAGCCGATGGGGGAGCTCCTACGAGCAGTACTTC.

The V call is TRBV28, the J call TRBJ2-3; TRBD1 or TRBD2 may be the D gene (5 bases each). There are 17 residues in the CDR3. The germline V and J ends were trimmed by 2 bases and 6 bases, with 21 bases remaining between them. Germline assignment: CDR1 MDHEN and CDR2 SYDVKM. CDR3 bases: TGTGCCAGCAGTTTAGACCTCCGGGACCTCAACGGGGATACGCAGTATTTT. Encoded protein: CASSLDLRDLNGDTQYF.

The chain joins TRBV30 to TRBJ2-2; the D is unclear. V shed 3 bases and J shed 5 bases, with 4 bases lying between them. The germline V gene has CDR1 GTSNPN and CDR2 SVGIG (reference sequence). This CDR3 has 11 amino acids. The CDR3, as DNA: TGTGCCTGGAGCTGGACCGGGGAGCTGTTTTTT. Its translation: CAWSWTGELFF. The variable domain in full, completed from reference TRBV30 and TRBJ2-2, reads SQTIHQWPATLVQPVGSPLSLECTVEGTSNPNLYWYRQAAGRGLQLLFYSVGIGQISSEVPQNLSASRPQDRQFILSSKKLLLSDSGFYLCAWSWTGELFFGEGSRLTVL.

J is TRBJ2-5 and V is TRBV2; the D is unclear. Deletions cut 6 bases from V and 3 bases from J, with 8 bases between. Germline lookup yields CDR1 SNHLY and CDR2 FYNNEI. The CDR3 is 12 amino acids. As DNA, the CDR3 is TGTGCCAGCAGAGGAGAAGAAGAGACCCAGTACTTC. Encoded protein: CASRGEEETQYF.

The rearrangement links TRBV11-2 to TRBJ2-2; D gene ambiguous. CDR1 and CDR2 (germline): SGHAT, FQNNGV. This CDR3 contains 13 residues. V lost 4 bases and J lost 6, with 9 bases in between. The CDR3 spells CASSSDTAGELFF. The CDR3 nucleotides read TGTGCCAGCAGCTCCGACACAGCCGGGGAGCTGTTTTTT.

This clone turned up a few times. Within the sample, other DNA sequences also encode this same CDR3. The chain employs TRBV5-4 and TRBJ2-7; D unclear. Per the germline V gene, CDR1 is SGHNT and CDR2 is YYREEE (reference sequence). The CDR3 is 13 residues long. The germline V and J ends were trimmed by 0 bases and 1 base, with 5 bases remaining between them. The CDR3 nucleotides read TGTGCCAGCAGCTTGGACGGTTCCTACGAGCAGTACTTC. Translation: CASSLDGSYEQYF. The full variable domain, in which reference TRBV5-4 and TRBJ2-7 provide the parts outside the CDR3, is ETGVTQSPTHLIKTRGQQVTLRCSSQSGHNTVSWYQQALGQGPQFIFQYYREEENGRGNFPPRFSGLQFPNYSSELNVNALELDDSALYLCASSLDGSYEQYFGPGTRLTVT.

This clone showed up just a few times. In DNA, the CDR3 is TGTGCCAGCAGCTTAGGGCGGCAGCCCCAGTACTTC. Translated, it gives CASSLGRQPQYF. This chain connects TRBV7-9 to TRBJ2-7; D uncertain. Trimming removed 1 base from V and 10 bases from J, with 11 bases in between. Germline V CDR1 and CDR2: SEHNR, FQNEAQ (reference sequence). The CDR3 contains 12 residues.

The sample holds one count of this clone. J is TRBJ1-5 and V is TRBV4-3; 10 nucleotides line up with TRBD1. Germline loops: CDR1 LGHNA, CDR2 YSLEER. This CDR3 is built from 19 residues. V lost 2 bases to trimming and J lost 3 bases; unmatched junction nucleotides: 13. The CDR3 is CASSQHAMGQGMFNQPQHF. The CDR3 bases are TGCGCCAGCAGCCAACATGCAATGGGACAGGGGATGTTCAATCAGCCCCAGCATTTT.

The chain joins TRBV7-2 to TRBJ2-3, with TRBD2 matching 9 bases. Trimming at V came to 6 bases and at J to 4 bases, leaving 8 bases not matched to a gene. The germline CDR1 and CDR2 sequences are SGHTA and FQGNSA. The CDR3 has 15 amino acids. In DNA, the CDR3 is TGTGCCAGCAGTCCTCTAGCGGGGAGCTCAGATACGCAGTATTTT. Translated: CASSPLAGSSDTQYF.